This section outlines one T cell receptor beta chain sequence together with its context. Its specificity is not known. TCRdb redid the calling of the reads with MiXCR, one entry per CDR3 protein. The sample yields under 200,000 distinct CDR3 sequences, about 20% seen once. These data belong to a study of T cell repertoires in cytomegalovirus infection. This CDR3 is 15 amino acids long. The V gene lost 2 bases and the J gene lost 0 bases, with 10 bases spanning the gap. Per the germline V gene, CDR1 is SGHDN and CDR2 is FVKESK. This sequence was found in a human donor in good health (CMV status not recorded). Some clones in this sample may be carry-over from other donors' samples. The specimen comprised CD8+ T cells from cultured PBMCs, sampled from culture after CMV antigen stimulation. The chain recombines TRBV14 with TRBJ1-1; no clear D. CDR3 amino acids: CASSQRQTMNTEAFF. The CDR3 nucleotides are TGTGCCAGCAGCCAAAGGCAGACGATGAACACTGAAGCTTTCTTT.